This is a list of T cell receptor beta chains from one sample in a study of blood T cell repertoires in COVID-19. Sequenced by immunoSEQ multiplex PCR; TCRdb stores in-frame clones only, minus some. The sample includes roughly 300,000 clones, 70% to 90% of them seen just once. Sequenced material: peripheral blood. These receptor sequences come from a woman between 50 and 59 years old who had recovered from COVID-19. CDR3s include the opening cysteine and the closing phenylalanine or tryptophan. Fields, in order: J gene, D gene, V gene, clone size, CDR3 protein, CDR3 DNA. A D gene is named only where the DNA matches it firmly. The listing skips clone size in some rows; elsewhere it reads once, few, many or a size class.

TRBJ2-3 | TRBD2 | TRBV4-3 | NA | CASSQDSGKTQYF | TGCGCCAGCAGCCAGGATAGCGGGAAAACGCAGTATTTT
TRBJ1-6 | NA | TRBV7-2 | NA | CASSLGRDYNSPLHF | TGTGCCAGCAGCTTGGGCAGGGACTATAATTCACCCCTCCACTTT
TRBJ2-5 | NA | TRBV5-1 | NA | CASSLGQLQETQYF | TGCGCCAGCAGCTTGGGACAGCTCCAAGAGACCCAGTACTTC
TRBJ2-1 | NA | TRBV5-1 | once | CASSLSASSYNEQFF | TGCGCCAGCAGCTTGTCGGCTAGCTCCTACAATGAGCAGTTCTTC
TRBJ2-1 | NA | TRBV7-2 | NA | CASSLDYSVYNEQFF | TGTGCCAGCAGCTTAGATTACAGTGTATACAATGAGCAGTTCTTC
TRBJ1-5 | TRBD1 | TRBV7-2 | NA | CASSLLGQGDAQPQHF | TGTGCCAGCAGCTTATTGGGACAGGGGGACGCTCAGCCCCAGCATTTT
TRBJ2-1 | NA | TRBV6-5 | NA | CASSYDTLSSYNEQFF | TGTGCCAGCAGTTACGACACCTTGAGCTCCTACAATGAGCAGTTCTTC
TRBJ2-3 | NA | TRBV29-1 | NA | CSVTHFADTQYF | TGCAGCGTTACTCACTTCGCAGATACGCAGTATTTT
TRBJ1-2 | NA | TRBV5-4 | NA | CASSLEMGVGYTF | TGTGCCAGCAGCTTGGAAATGGGAGTCGGCTACACCTTC
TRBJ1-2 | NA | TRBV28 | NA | CASRAPFYGYTF | TGTGCCAGCAGGGCCCCTTTCTATGGCTACACCTTC
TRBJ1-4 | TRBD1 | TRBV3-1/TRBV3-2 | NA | CASSQRQGREKLFF | TGTGCCAGCAGCCAGAGACAGGGTCGGGAAAAACTGTTTTTT
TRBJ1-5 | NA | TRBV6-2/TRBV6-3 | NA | CASSFGGGLGNQPQHF | TGTGCCAGCAGTTTCGGGGGAGGTTTGGGCAATCAGCCCCAGCATTTT
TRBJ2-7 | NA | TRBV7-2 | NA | CASSLRESKSLEQYF | TGTGCCAGCAGCCTGAGGGAGAGTAAGTCCCTCGAGCAGTACTTC
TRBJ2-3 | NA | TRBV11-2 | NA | CASSLVRAGARYTQYF | TGTGCCAGCAGCTTAGTACGGGCAGGGGCTCGTTATACGCAGTATTTT
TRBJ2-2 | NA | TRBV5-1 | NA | CASSLGGGTGELFF | TGCGCCAGCAGCTTGGGGGGCGGCACCGGGGAGCTGTTTTTT
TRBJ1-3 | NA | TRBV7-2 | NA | CASSLRGTGNTIYF | TGTGCCAGCAGCTTAAGGGGGACTGGAAACACCATATATTTT
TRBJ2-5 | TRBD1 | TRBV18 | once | CASSQGAGETQYF | TGTGCCAGCTCACAGGGGGCTGGAGAGACCCAGTACTTC
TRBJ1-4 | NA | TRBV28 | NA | CAVLQGANEKLFF | TGTGCCGTCCTACAGGGAGCTAATGAAAAACTGTTTTTT
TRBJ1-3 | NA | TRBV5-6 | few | CASSPPGGYTIYF | TGTGCCAGCAGCCCCCCGGGGGGTTACACCATATATTTT
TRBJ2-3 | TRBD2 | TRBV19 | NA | CASSTRLAGLTDTQYF | TGTGCCAGTAGTACGCGACTAGCGGGGCTCACAGATACGCAGTATTTT
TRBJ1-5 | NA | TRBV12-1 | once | CASTDWYQPQHF | TGTGCCAGCACTGACTGGTATCAGCCCCAGCATTTT
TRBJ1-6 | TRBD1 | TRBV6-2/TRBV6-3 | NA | CASSYGTGWNSPLHF | TGTGCCAGCAGTTACGGGACAGGATGGAATTCACCCCTCCACTTT
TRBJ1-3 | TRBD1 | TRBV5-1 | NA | CASSLSSARGRSGNTIYF | TGCGCCAGCAGCTTGTCTTCGGCTAGGGGGCGGTCTGGAAACACCATATATTTT
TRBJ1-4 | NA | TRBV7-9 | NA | CASSFGQTATNEKLFF | TGTGCCAGCAGCTTCGGACAGACTGCAACTAATGAAAAACTGTTTTTT
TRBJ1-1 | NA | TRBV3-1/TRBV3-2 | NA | CASSQGGLNTEAFF | TGTGCCAGCAGCCAAGGAGGGCTCAACACTGAAGCTTTCTTT
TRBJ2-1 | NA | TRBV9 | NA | CASSTRQVGEQFF | TGTGCCAGCAGCACTAGACAGGTCGGTGAGCAGTTCTTC
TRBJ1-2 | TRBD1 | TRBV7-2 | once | CASSFARTGNVGYTF | TGTGCCAGCAGCTTCGCCCGGACAGGGAATGTTGGCTACACCTTC
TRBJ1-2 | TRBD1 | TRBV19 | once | CASSSRTTGSSYGYTF | TGTGCCAGTAGTTCCCGAACGACAGGGTCGAGCTATGGCTACACCTTC
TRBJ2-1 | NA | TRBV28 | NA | CASSLPAGHEQFF | TGTGCCAGCAGTTTACCAGCGGGCCATGAGCAGTTCTTC
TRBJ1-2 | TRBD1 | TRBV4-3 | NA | CASSQDGRGPYGYTF | TGCGCCAGCAGCCAAGATGGAAGGGGGCCCTATGGCTACACCTTC
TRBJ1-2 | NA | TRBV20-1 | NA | CSAYTQYGYTF | TGCAGTGCTTACACACAATATGGCTACACCTTC
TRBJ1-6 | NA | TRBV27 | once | CASSLSGRGLWANSPLHF | TGTGCCAGCAGTTTATCGGGGAGGGGTCTTTGGGCAAATTCACCCCTCCACTTT
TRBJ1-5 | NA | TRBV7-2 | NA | CASSSAGTRGQPQHF | TGTGCCAGCAGCTCCGCCGGGACAAGGGGTCAGCCCCAGCATTTT
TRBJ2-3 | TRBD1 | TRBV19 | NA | CASSYIDRVGNTQYF | TGTGCCAGTAGTTATATTGACAGGGTTGGAAATACGCAGTATTTT
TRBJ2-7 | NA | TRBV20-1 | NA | CSATYEQYF | TGCAGTGCTACTTACGAGCAGTACTTC
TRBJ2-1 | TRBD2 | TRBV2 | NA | CASSESSGGQYEQFF | TGTGCCAGCAGTGAAAGTAGCGGGGGGCAGTATGAGCAGTTCTTC
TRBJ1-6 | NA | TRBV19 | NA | CASSRGQLGSYNSPLHF | TGTGCCAGTTCTCGCGGACAGCTGGGCTCCTATAATTCACCCCTCCACTTT
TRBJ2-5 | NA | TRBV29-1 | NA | CSVGTRLVSKTQYF | TGCAGCGTTGGAACTAGACTCGTTTCGAAGACCCAGTACTTC
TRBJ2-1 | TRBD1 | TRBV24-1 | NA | CATSDRAGTANNEQFF | TGTGCCACCAGTGATAGAGCCGGGACAGCTAACAATGAGCAGTTCTTC
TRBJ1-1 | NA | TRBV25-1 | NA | CASSGVTTEAFF | TGTGCCAGCAGTGGAGTCACCACTGAAGCTTTCTTT
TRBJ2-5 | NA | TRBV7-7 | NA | CASSQNFGETQYF | TGTGCTAGCAGCCAAAATTTCGGAGAGACCCAGTACTTC
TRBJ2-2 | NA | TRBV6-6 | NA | CASSVTGADTGELFF | TGTGCCAGCAGTGTGACAGGAGCCGACACCGGGGAGCTGTTTTTT